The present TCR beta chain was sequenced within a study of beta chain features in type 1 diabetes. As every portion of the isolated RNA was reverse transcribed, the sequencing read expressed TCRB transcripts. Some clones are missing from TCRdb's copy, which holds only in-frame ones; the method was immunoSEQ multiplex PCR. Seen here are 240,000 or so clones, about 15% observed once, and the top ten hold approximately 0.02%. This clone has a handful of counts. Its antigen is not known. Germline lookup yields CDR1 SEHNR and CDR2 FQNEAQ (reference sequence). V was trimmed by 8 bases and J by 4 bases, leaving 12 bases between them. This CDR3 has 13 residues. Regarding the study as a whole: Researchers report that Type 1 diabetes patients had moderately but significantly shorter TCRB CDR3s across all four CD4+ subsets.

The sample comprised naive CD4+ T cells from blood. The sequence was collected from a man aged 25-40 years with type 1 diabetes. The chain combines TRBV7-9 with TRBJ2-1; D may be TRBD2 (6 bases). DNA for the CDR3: TGTGCCAGCGGAGGGGAGGCATACAATGAGCAGTTCTTC. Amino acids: CASGGEAYNEQFF.